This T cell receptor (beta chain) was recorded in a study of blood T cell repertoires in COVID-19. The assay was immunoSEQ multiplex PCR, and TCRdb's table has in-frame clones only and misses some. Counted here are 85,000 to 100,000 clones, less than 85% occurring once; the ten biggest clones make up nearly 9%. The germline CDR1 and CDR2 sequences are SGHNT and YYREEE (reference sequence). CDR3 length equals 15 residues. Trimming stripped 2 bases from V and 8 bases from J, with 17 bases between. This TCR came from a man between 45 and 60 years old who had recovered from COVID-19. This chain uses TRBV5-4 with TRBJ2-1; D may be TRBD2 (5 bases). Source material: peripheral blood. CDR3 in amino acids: CASSLLVSQNDEQFF. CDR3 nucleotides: TGTGCCAGCAGCTTACTAGTATCCCAAAACGATGAGCAGTTCTTC.